The source of this T cell receptor beta chain is a study of beta chain features in type 1 diabetes. V was shortened by 0 bases and J by 5 bases, with 7 bases between the two germline ends. The CDR3 sequence is 12 residues long. Germline lookup yields CDR1 GTSNPN and CDR2 SVGIG (reference sequence). This clone was observed a handful of times. This sample also contains other DNA sequences that code for the same CDR3. Every bit of the isolated RNA underwent reverse transcription, so sequencing read expressed TCRB transcripts. This table comes from immunoSEQ multiplex PCR, and its TCRdb copy is limited to in-frame clones, with some not included. The data contain over 65,000 clones, roughly 30% of them singletons.

The sample taken for sequencing was stem cell memory CD4+ T cells from blood. The receptor was isolated from a woman aged 18-29 years in good health. This chain joins TRBV30 and TRBJ2-5; the D gene is possibly TRBD2 (5 bases). CDR3 nucleotide sequence: TGTGCCTGGAGTGTACGGGGTGAGACCCAGTACTTC. Amino acid sequence: CAWSVRGETQYF.